These 27 T cell receptor beta chains originate from one sample sequenced in a study of CD8 T cells in Susac syndrome. RNA amounts of about 0.45 to 1 ug underwent reverse transcription with random hexamers. TCRdb recomputed calls from the immunoSEQ multiplex PCR reads with MiXCR, one row per CDR3 protein. The sample records around 140,000 distinct CDR3 sequences, roughly 94% being singletons. Sequenced sample: CD4+ T cells from PBMCs. Receptors originate from a human donor with Susac syndrome.

This chain uses TRBV7-2 with TRBJ1-5; D gene unclear. V was shortened by 3 bases and J by 0 bases, with 0 bases between the two germline ends. The CDR3 has 12 amino acids. The germline CDR1 and CDR2 sequences are SGHTA and FQGNSA. Written as DNA, the CDR3 is TGTGCCAGCAGCTTTAGCAATCAGCCCCAGCATTTT. It is translated as CASSFSNQPQHF.

The chain recombines TRBV30 with TRBJ2-5; weak D call: TRBD1 (6 bases). The V end was cut by 5 bases, the J end by 4 bases, with 14 bases between. The CDR3 has 13 amino acids. Looked up from germline, CDR1 is GTSNPN and CDR2 is SVGIG (reference sequence). CDR3: CAWAYRDGETQYF. CDR3 DNA: TGTGCCTGGGCTTACAGGGACGGAGAGACCCAGTACTTC.

This chain links TRBV30 with TRBJ2-3, with a possible D match to TRBD1 (7 bases). V lost 7 bases to trimming and J lost 6 bases, with 17 bases between them. Germline values: CDR1 GTSNPN, CDR2 SVGIG (reference sequence). The CDR3 sequence is 13 residues long. Written as DNA, the CDR3 is TGTGCCTCAACTGTCGCAGGGGGGGATACGCAGTATTTT. It encodes CASTVAGGDTQYF. Looking up the rest from reference TRBV30 and TRBJ2-3 gives the full variable domain: SQTIHQWPATLVQPVGSPLSLECTVEGTSNPNLYWYRQAAGRGLQLLFYSVGIGQISSEVPQNLSASRPQDRQFILSSKKLLLSDSGFYLCASTVAGGDTQYFGPGTRLTVL.

The chain links TRBV10-3 to TRBJ1-1; tentatively, D is TRBD1 (6 bases). With 10 bases removed from V and 3 bases from J, the gap between germline ends came to 15 bases. CDR3 length equals 13 residues. Germline V gives CDR1 ENHRY, CDR2 SYGVKD. This CDR3 is CATENRGYTEAFF. The CDR3 DNA reads as TGTGCCACCGAGAATAGGGGGTACACTGAAGCTTTCTTT.

This chain links TRBV20-1 with TRBJ2-5; D unresolved. This CDR3 spans 11 amino acids. V lost 5 bases, J lost 5 bases, and 9 bases lay in between. The germline V gene encodes CDR1 DFQATT and CDR2 SNEGSKA (reference sequence). The CDR3 loop reads CSAYGEETQYF. The CDR3 region has the DNA TGCAGTGCTTACGGCGAGGAGACCCAGTACTTC.

The rearrangement uses TRBV7-9 and TRBJ1-6; D perhaps matches TRBD1 (6 bases). This CDR3 has 12 residues. CDR1 SEHNR and CDR2 FQNEAQ come from the germline V gene (reference sequence). Between the trimmed V and J ends, which lost 5 bases and 10 bases, there was a span of 9 bases. As DNA, the CDR3 is TGTGCCAGCAGCAACAGGGACTCACCCCTCCACTTT. Translation: CASSNRDSPLHF.

The V and J genes are TRBV30 and TRBJ1-2; D is unresolved. CDR3 size: 14 residues. V lost 1 base and J 0 bases, leaving 9 bases between the germline ends. The germline CDR1 and CDR2 sequences are GTSNPN and SVGIG (reference sequence). CDR3 residues: CAWSGTQANYGYTF. The CDR3, as DNA: TGTGCCTGGAGTGGGACCCAAGCTAACTATGGCTACACCTTC.

This clonotype showed up just once. The CDR3 bases are TGTGCCAGCAGTCCGCCGGGGGTCGGGAACACTGAAGCTTTCTTT. Translating gives CASSPPGVGNTEAFF. The chain carries TRBV28 and TRBJ1-1, with a tentative D call TRBD1 (5 bases). The V end lost 5 bases, the J end lost 1 base, and 14 bases lay between the germline ends. The germline gives CDR1 MDHEN, CDR2 SYDVKM. This CDR3 has 15 residues. Full variable domain (rest looked up from reference TRBV28 and TRBJ1-1): DVKVTQSSRYLVKRTGEKVFLECVQDMDHENMFWYRQDPGLGLRLIYFSYDVKMKEKGDIPEGYSVSREKKERFSLILESASTNQTSMYLCASSPPGVGNTEAFFGQGTRLTVV.

The chain carries TRBV29-1 and TRBJ1-1; D is perhaps TRBD1 (5 bases). Germline V lookup: CDR1 SQVTM, CDR2 ANQGSEA. Deletions cut 3 bases from V and 1 base from J, with 9 bases between. This CDR3 region has 13 residues. The CDR3 reads CSVDARANTEAFF. The CDR3 bases are TGCAGCGTTGACGCCAGGGCGAACACTGAAGCTTTCTTT.

J is TRBJ2-5 and V is TRBV29-1, with 9 bases identical to TRBD1. The CDR3 runs to 15 residues. V dropped 8 bases and J dropped 4; count of bases not matched to a gene: 14. The germline V gene encodes CDR1 SQVTM and CDR2 ANQGSEA. The CDR3 DNA is TGCAGCCTAAAGACCGGGACAGGGAGTGGAGAGACCCAGTACTTC. It translates to CSLKTGTGSGETQYF.

The chain employs TRBV27 and TRBJ2-2; TRBD1 or TRBD2 may be the D gene (5 bases each). Germline V gene sequence: CDR1 MNHEY, CDR2 SMNVEV (reference sequence). The ends were cut back, 6 bases at V and 2 bases at J, with 16 bases in the middle. The CDR3 has 16 residues. The CDR3 spells CASRSPGTVNTGELFF. The CDR3, as DNA: TGTGCCAGCAGGAGCCCGGGGACGGTTAACACCGGGGAGCTGTTTTTT.

J is TRBJ1-1 and V is TRBV6-2 or TRBV6-3; D remains unclear. The germline gives CDR1 MNHEY, CDR2 SVGEGT. The ends were cut back, 6 bases at V and 11 bases at J, with 16 bases in the middle. The CDR3 is 12 amino acids. The CDR3 nucleotides are TGTGCCAGCAGCCATCGGACGGGTAGGGCTTTCTTT. It is translated as CASSHRTGRAFF.

Here the CDR3 reads CASSLHPMNTEAFF. In nucleotides, the CDR3 is TGTGCCAGCAGTTTACACCCTATGAACACTGAAGCTTTCTTT. The gene calls are TRBV12-3 or TRBV12-4 and TRBJ1-1; no definite D call. The V gene lost 2 bases and the J gene lost 0 bases, with 7 bases spanning the gap. There are 14 residues in the CDR3.

J is TRBJ1-5 and V is TRBV12-3 or TRBV12-4; D remains ambiguous. V lost 5 bases, J lost 5 bases, and 7 bases lay in between. CDR3 length: 12 residues. The chain's CDR3 is CASSISYQPQHF. Here the CDR3 DNA reads TGTGCCAGCAGTATAAGCTATCAGCCCCAGCATTTT.

The chain has TRBV29-1 and TRBJ2-5; D remains ambiguous. CDR3 size: 12 residues. Germline assignment: CDR1 SQVTM and CDR2 ANQGSEA. Trimming stripped 7 bases from V and 0 bases from J, with 9 bases between. CDR3 DNA sequence: TGCAGCGCGCTGGGGTACCAAGAGACCCAGTACTTC. This encodes CSALGYQETQYF.

J is TRBJ1-1 and V is TRBV20-1, with TRBD1 as a possible D gene (6 bases). The germline gives CDR1 DFQATT, CDR2 SNEGSKA (reference sequence). The CDR3 has 15 residues. V was trimmed by 6 bases and J by 3 bases, leaving 20 bases between them. The CDR3 DNA reads TGCAGTGCCGGGATTAACAGGGTGTGGGACACTGAAGCTTTCTTT. The encoded protein is CSAGINRVWDTEAFF.

J is TRBJ2-5 and V is TRBV20-1, with 9 bases that match TRBD1. With V trimmed by 6 bases and J by 1 base, 9 bases remained unmatched. Germline lookup yields CDR1 DFQATT and CDR2 SNEGSKA (reference sequence). The CDR3 consists of 15 residues. CDR3 coding DNA: TGCAGTGCGGATGACAGGGGGGCCCCCCAAGAGACCCAGTACTTC. Its protein is CSADDRGAPQETQYF.

This chain connects TRBV27 to TRBJ2-5; possible D gene TRBD1, 6 bases. Germline V gives CDR1 MNHEY, CDR2 SMNVEV (reference sequence). There are 15 residues in the CDR3. V was clipped by 6 bases and J by 4 bases, with 18 bases between them. The CDR3 DNA reads as TGTGCCAGCAGGGCTACACAGGGACCGCGAGAGACCCAGTACTTC. Residues: CASRATQGPRETQYF.

This clonotype was detected once. The chain links TRBV27 to TRBJ1-3; D may be TRBD1 (5 bases). This CDR3 contains 15 residues. Germline values: CDR1 MNHEY, CDR2 SMNVEV (reference sequence). V was trimmed by 5 bases and J by 4 bases, leaving 15 bases between them. The CDR3 sequence is CASSLASGSGNTIYF. CDR3 in DNA: TGTGCCAGCAGTCTCGCGTCAGGGTCGGGAAACACCATATATTTT.

The chain recombines TRBV20-1 with TRBJ2-3; possible D gene TRBD2, 7 bases. V lost 6 bases to trimming and J lost 1 base, with 20 bases between them. Germline values: CDR1 DFQATT, CDR2 SNEGSKA (reference sequence). This CDR3 has 16 amino acids. CDR3 DNA sequence: TGCAGTGCAGGGTCTAGCGGAGGGGGTGGCACAGATACGCAGTATTTT. Protein sequence: CSAGSSGGGGTDTQYF.

V gene TRBV5-1 combines with J gene TRBJ1-2; unclear D gene. The germline V gene encodes CDR1 SGHRS and CDR2 YFSETQ. This CDR3 region has 15 residues. V lost 3 bases to trimming and J lost 4 bases, with 16 bases between them. Here the CDR3 DNA reads TGCGCCAGCAGCTCCGGCGGGGTTCTTAGCTATGGCTACACCTTC. Translated: CASSSGGVLSYGYTF.

V usage is TRBV7-2 and J usage is TRBJ2-5; 8 bases line up with TRBD1. Looked up from germline, CDR1 is SGHTA and CDR2 is FQGNSA. V was pared by 1 base and J by 4 bases, with 5 bases of the junction left unmatched. The CDR3 is made up of 15 amino acids. CDR3 loop: CASSLGQGAGETQYF. DNA for the CDR3: TGTGCCAGCAGCTTAGGGCAGGGGGCCGGAGAGACCCAGTACTTC.

The chain links TRBV24-1 to TRBJ2-7; 7 nucleotides align to TRBD2. Germline CDR1 KGHDR, CDR2 SFDVKD. J lost 0 bases, V lost 7 bases, and 2 bases had no gene match. This CDR3 is built from 13 residues. CDR3 nucleotide sequence: TGTGCCACCAGAGCGGGGAGCTCCTACGAGCAGTACTTC. It is translated as CATRAGSSYEQYF.

The V gene is TRBV12-3 or TRBV12-4, the J gene TRBJ1-5; D gene uncertain. The CDR3 runs to 14 residues. The V end lost 3 bases, the J end lost 0 bases, and 6 bases lay between the germline ends. The CDR3 here is CASSLMDSNQPQHF. In DNA, the CDR3 is TGTGCCAGCAGTTTGATGGATAGCAATCAGCCCCAGCATTTT.

The genes are TRBV4-1 and TRBJ2-5; the D gene is possibly TRBD1 (6 bases). Germline values: CDR1 MGHRA, CDR2 YSYEKL. V lost 3 bases to trimming and J lost 5 bases, with 13 bases between them. The CDR3 length is 14 residues. The CDR3 DNA reads TGCGCCAGCAGCCAGTCAGGGGTTACGGAGACCCAGTACTTC. Translation gives CASSQSGVTETQYF.

This rearrangement joins TRBV20-1 to TRBJ2-7, with 8 bases fitting TRBD1. This CDR3 is 14 amino acids long. V was clipped by 6 bases and J by 3 bases; unmatched bases: 10. The V gene's germline CDR1 is DFQATT and CDR2 SNEGSKA (reference sequence). CDR3 nucleotides: TGCAGTGCCCTGGGACAGGCCACGGGCTACGAGCAGTACTTC. Encoded protein: CSALGQATGYEQYF.

The chain employs TRBV30 and TRBJ2-1, with D possibly being TRBD1 or TRBD2 (5 bases each). The length of the CDR3 is 14 residues. Per germline, CDR1 GTSNPN and CDR2 SVGIG (reference sequence). V lost 0 bases and J 8 bases, leaving 14 bases between the germline ends. The CDR3 DNA follows: TGTGCCTGGAGTGTACTGAGGGGAGTCCATGAGCAGTTCTTC. Translated: CAWSVLRGVHEQFF.